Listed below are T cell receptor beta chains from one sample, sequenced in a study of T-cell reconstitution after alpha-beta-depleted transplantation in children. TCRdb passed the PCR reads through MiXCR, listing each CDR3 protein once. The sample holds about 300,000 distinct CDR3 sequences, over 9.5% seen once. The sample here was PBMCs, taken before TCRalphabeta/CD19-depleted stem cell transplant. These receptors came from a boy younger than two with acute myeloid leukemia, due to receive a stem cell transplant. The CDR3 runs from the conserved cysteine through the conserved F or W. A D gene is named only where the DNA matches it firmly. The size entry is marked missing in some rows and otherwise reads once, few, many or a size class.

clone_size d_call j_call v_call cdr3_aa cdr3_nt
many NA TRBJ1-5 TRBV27 CASSLLDARGPQHF TGTGCCAGCAGTCTCCTGGATGCAAGGGGGCCCCAGCATTTT
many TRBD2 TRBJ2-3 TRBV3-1 CASSRDYRTDTQYF TGTGCCAGCAGCCGGGACTACCGCACAGATACGCAGTATTTT
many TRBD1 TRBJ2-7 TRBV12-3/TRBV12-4 CASRRDRGHEQYF TGTGCCAGCAGGAGGGACAGGGGCCACGAGCAGTACTTC
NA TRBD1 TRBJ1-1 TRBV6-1 CASSPSSRGPVGAFF TGTGCCAGCAGTCCCTCTAGCAGGGGGCCAGTAGGGGCTTTCTTT
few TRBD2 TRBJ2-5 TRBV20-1 CSASSGTTIEETQYF TGCAGTGCTTCCTCCGGGACTACAATTGAAGAGACCCAGTACTTC
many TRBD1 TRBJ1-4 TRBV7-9 CASSLGQGGEKLFF TGTGCCAGCAGCTTAGGCCAGGGGGGTGAAAAACTGTTTTTT
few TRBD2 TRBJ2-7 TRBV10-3 CAISDLGVAGDYEQYF TGTGCCATCAGTGACCTCGGGGTAGCGGGGGACTACGAGCAGTACTTC
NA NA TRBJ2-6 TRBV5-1 CASSLVVVGPGANVLTF TGCGCCAGCAGCTTGGTGGTCGTGGGGCCTGGGGCCAACGTCCTGACTTTC
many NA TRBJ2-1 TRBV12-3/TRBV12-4 CASSPLYNEQFF TGTGCCAGCAGTCCCCTCTACAATGAGCAGTTCTTC
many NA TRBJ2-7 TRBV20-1 CSARDKTGGPYEQYF TGCAGTGCTAGAGATAAAACGGGCGGACCCTACGAGCAGTACTTC
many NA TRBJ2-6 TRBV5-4 CASSLLVIPGANVLTF TGTGCCAGCAGCTTGTTGGTAATACCCGGGGCCAACGTCCTGACTTTC
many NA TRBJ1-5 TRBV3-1 CASSHGDSNQPQHF TGTGCCAGCAGCCATGGGGATAGCAATCAGCCCCAGCATTTT
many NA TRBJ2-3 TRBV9 CASSVGAKSDTQYF TGTGCCAGCAGCGTAGGGGCAAAATCAGATACGCAGTATTTT
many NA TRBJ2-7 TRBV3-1 CASSLTSGAREQYF TGTGCCAGCAGCCTAACCTCAGGGGCTCGCGAGCAGTACTTC
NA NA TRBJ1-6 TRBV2 CASSERGWDSPLHF TGTGCCAGCAGTGAAAGGGGATGGGACTCACCCCTCCACTTT
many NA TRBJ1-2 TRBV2 CASTGRTGLGYTF TGTGCCAGCACGGGAAGAACAGGGCTGGGCTACACCTTC
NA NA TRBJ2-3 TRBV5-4 CASSLSADADTQYF TGTGCCAGCAGCTTGTCCGCGGACGCAGATACGCAGTATTTT
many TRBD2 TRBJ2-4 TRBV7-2 CASSLRTSGSKNIQYF TGTGCCAGCAGCTTAAGGACTAGCGGGTCCAAAAACATTCAGTACTTC
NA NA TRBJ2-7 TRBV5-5 CASSFEGGQRAKEQYF TGTGCCAGCAGCTTCGAGGGGGGGCAGAGGGCGAAGGAGCAGTACTTC